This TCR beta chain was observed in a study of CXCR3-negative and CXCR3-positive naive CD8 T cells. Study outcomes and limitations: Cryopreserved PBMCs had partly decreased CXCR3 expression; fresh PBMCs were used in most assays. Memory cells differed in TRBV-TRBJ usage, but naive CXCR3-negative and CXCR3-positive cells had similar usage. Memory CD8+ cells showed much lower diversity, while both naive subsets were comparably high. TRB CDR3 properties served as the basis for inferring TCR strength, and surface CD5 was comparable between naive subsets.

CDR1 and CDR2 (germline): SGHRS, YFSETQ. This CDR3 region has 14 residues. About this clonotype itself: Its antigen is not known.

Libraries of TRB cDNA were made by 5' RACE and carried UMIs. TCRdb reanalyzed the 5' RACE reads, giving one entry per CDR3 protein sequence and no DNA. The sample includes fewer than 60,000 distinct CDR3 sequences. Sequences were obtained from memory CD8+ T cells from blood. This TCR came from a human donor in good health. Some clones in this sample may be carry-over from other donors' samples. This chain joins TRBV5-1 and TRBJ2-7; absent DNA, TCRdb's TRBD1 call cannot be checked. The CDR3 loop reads CASSPDSNSYEQYF.